The next 27 T cell receptor beta chains were all read from a single sample in a study of blood T cell repertoires in COVID-19 (dated by TCRdb to 2019 to 2021). The library was obtained by the immunoSEQ multiplex PCR assay. TCRdb retrieved this table from immuneACCESS and kept in-frame rearrangements only. Not all clones are present; in checked studies, unresolved V genes account for under half, and no reason is known for the remainder. The sample table contains a few hundred thousand clones; only one count was recorded for approximately 85% of them. The top ten hold roughly 7% of the sample. The sample taken for sequencing was peripheral blood. All receptors derive from a human donor in a cohort sampled during active COVID-19.

V gene TRBV5-1 combines with J gene TRBJ1-4; no definite D call. In germline, CDR1 is SGHRS, CDR2 YFSETQ. V was cut by 4 bases and J by 4 bases, with 8 bases left in between. This CDR3 is built from 13 residues. This CDR3 reads CASSEDINEKLFF. CDR3 bases: TGCGCCAGCAGCGAAGACATTAATGAAAAACTGTTTTTT.

The chain is built from TRBV7-9 and TRBJ2-1; 7 nucleotides match TRBD1. The V and J ends lost 5 bases and 4 bases, in that order; junction bases with no gene match: 14. This CDR3 spans 17 amino acids. Germline lookup yields CDR1 SEHNR and CDR2 FQNEAQ (reference sequence). In DNA, the CDR3 is TGTGCCAGCAGCCCGAAAACGGGACAGATTACTTACAATGAGCAGTTCTTC. This translates into CASSPKTGQITYNEQFF.

The rearrangement joins TRBV12-3 or TRBV12-4 to TRBJ1-1; D not certain. There are 12 residues in the CDR3. V lost 3 bases and J lost 7, with 9 bases in between. The CDR3 sequence is CASSLYVFEAFF. The CDR3, as DNA: TGTGCCAGCAGTTTGTATGTCTTTGAAGCTTTCTTT.

The chain carries TRBV6-6 and TRBJ1-5, with no clear D. This CDR3 has 14 residues. Germline loops: CDR1 MNHNY, CDR2 SVGAGI (reference sequence). V lost 0 bases, J lost 7 bases, and 10 bases lay in between. The CDR3 spells CASSYSEGRQPQHF. CDR3 bases: TGTGCCAGCAGTTACTCGGAGGGCAGACAGCCCCAGCATTTT.

This clone was detected once. The rearrangement joins TRBV19 to TRBJ1-2; 8 bases fit TRBD1. This CDR3 comprises 15 residues. V shed 4 bases, J shed 8 bases, and the junction held 12 bases outside the gene matches. CDR1 LNHDA and CDR2 SQIVND come from the germline V gene (reference sequence). CDR3 nucleotides: TGTGCCAGTAGTACCCAGGGGACAGGCGTGCGGGGCTACACCTTC. Its translation is CASSTQGTGVRGYTF.

The chain joins TRBV2 to TRBJ2-3; D is unclear. The ends were cut back, 8 bases at V and 2 bases at J, with 11 bases in the middle. The CDR3 has 13 residues. CDR1 and CDR2 (germline): SNHLY, FYNNEI. CDR3 nucleotides: TGTGCCAGCCCGACCGCGGCCACAGATACGCAGTATTTT. Translation gives CASPTAATDTQYF. The full variable domain, rest sourced from reference TRBV2 and TRBJ2-3, is EPEVTQTPSHQVTQMGQEVILRCVPISNHLYFYWYRQILGQKVEFLVSFYNNEISEKSEIFDDQFSVERPDGSNFTLKIRSTKLEDSAMYFCASPTAATDTQYFGPGTRLTVL.

The chain recombines TRBV5-1 with TRBJ2-7, with D possibly TRBD1 on 6 matching bases. Trimming cost V 4 bases and J 9 bases, with 14 bases left between them. Germline values: CDR1 SGHRS, CDR2 YFSETQ. The CDR3 has 12 amino acids. The chain's CDR3 is CASSPEQGRQYF. The CDR3 DNA reads TGCGCCAGCAGCCCGGAACAGGGCCGGCAGTACTTC.

The rearrangement joins TRBV24-1 to TRBJ2-1; tentatively, D is TRBD1 (6 bases). CDR1 is KGHDR, CDR2 SFDVKD, per germline. V was trimmed by 8 bases and J by 13 bases, leaving 17 bases between them. The CDR3 runs 12 residues. CDR3 nucleotide sequence: TGTGCCACCACAAGTACGGGACACATACAGTTCTTC. Translating it yields CATTSTGHIQFF.

The V and J genes are TRBV5-1 and TRBJ1-1, with D possibly TRBD1 on 6 matching bases. V lost 2 bases, J lost 1 base, and 18 bases lay in between. This CDR3 spans 17 amino acids. Germline loops: CDR1 SGHRS, CDR2 YFSETQ. In DNA form, the CDR3 reads TGCGCCAGCAGCTTAATACCAAGTGGACAGAAGAACACTGAAGCTTTCTTT. Its protein product is CASSLIPSGQKNTEAFF.

J is TRBJ1-2 and V is TRBV5-1; 7 nucleotides align to TRBD1. Losses at the gene ends were 4 bases for V and 8 bases for J; bases not matched to a gene: 8. Germline loops: CDR1 SGHRS, CDR2 YFSETQ. This CDR3 comprises 13 residues. The CDR3 sequence is CASSTRQGWGYTF. In DNA form, the CDR3 reads TGCGCCAGCAGCACAAGACAGGGTTGGGGCTACACCTTC.

This clone was recorded once. The V and J genes are TRBV12-3 or TRBV12-4 and TRBJ2-3; maybe TRBD2 (5 bases). The CDR3 runs to 13 residues. Trimming left V 3 bases short and J 4 bases short, with 8 bases between. This chain's CDR3 is CASSFGGPDTQYF. The CDR3 DNA sequence: TGTGCCAGCAGTTTTGGAGGCCCAGATACGCAGTATTTT.

V gene TRBV18 combines with J gene TRBJ1-5, with TRBD1 matching 7 bases. Per the germline V gene, CDR1 is KGHSH and CDR2 is LQKENI. V trimming: 3 bases; J trimming: 6 bases; junction bases outside the gene matches: 8. The CDR3 consists of 15 residues. CDR3 protein: CASSPGQALSQPQHF. CDR3 sequence (DNA): TGTGCCAGCTCACCCGGACAGGCCCTTTCTCAGCCCCAGCATTTT.

The chain combines TRBV18 with TRBJ2-5; TRBD2 aligns across 7 bases. The CDR3 loop spans 15 amino acids. The V gene's germline CDR1 is KGHSH and CDR2 LQKENI. V lost 3 bases, J lost 5 bases, and 9 bases stayed unmatched. The CDR3 sequence is CASSPVTSPRETQYF. The CDR3 DNA is TGTGCCAGCTCACCCGTGACTAGCCCTAGGGAGACCCAGTACTTC.

V usage is TRBV6-5 and J usage is TRBJ1-2; TRBD1 might be the D (6 bases). This CDR3 has 15 residues. The ends were cut back, 6 bases at V and 5 bases at J, with 19 bases in the middle. In germline, CDR1 is MNHEY, CDR2 SVGAGI. The CDR3 nucleotides read TGTGCCAGCAGCCCGACCGGGACAAGAGGATATGGCTACACCTTC. This encodes CASSPTGTRGYGYTF.

J is TRBJ2-7 and V is TRBV15, with 7 bases that match TRBD1. The V gene end was trimmed by 0 bases and the J gene end by 7 bases; junction bases not matched to a gene: 9. The germline V gene encodes CDR1 LNHNV and CDR2 YYDKDF (reference sequence). The CDR3 is made up of 15 amino acids. CDR3 bases: TGTGCCACCAGCAGAGATGGGCGACAGGGTGGTGAGCAGTACTTC. Protein product: CATSRDGRQGGEQYF. The full variable domain, rest sourced from reference TRBV15 and TRBJ2-7, is DAMVIQNPRYQVTQFGKPVTLSCSQTLNHNVMYWYQQKSSQAPKLLFHYYDKDFNNEADTPDNFQSRRPNTSFCFLDIRSPGLGDTAMYLCATSRDGRQGGEQYFGPGTRLTVT.

The V gene is TRBV7-9, the J gene TRBJ1-3; a weak D match, TRBD1 (6 bases). V lost 1 base, J lost 8 bases, and 12 bases lay in between. The CDR3 sequence is 14 residues long. Germline assignment: CDR1 SEHNR and CDR2 FQNEAQ (reference sequence). In nucleotides, the CDR3 is TGTGCCAGCAGCTTAGGCAGGGGAATAGACACCATATATTTT. Translated: CASSLGRGIDTIYF.

The rearrangement joins TRBV27 to TRBJ2-4; D is undetermined. The CDR3 has 17 residues. V was pared by 6 bases and J by 0 bases, with 18 bases between. The germline V gene has CDR1 MNHEY and CDR2 SMNVEV (reference sequence). CDR3 bases: TGTGCCAGCAGATCAGGAAGGCCAGAACTAGCCAAAAACATTCAGTACTTC. This translates into CASRSGRPELAKNIQYF.

This clone showed up just a few times. The J gene is TRBJ2-3, the V gene TRBV19; D is possibly TRBD1 (7 bases). Germline CDR1 and CDR2: LNHDA and SQIVND (reference sequence). V lost 3 bases and J 4 bases, leaving 11 bases between the germline ends. The CDR3 has 14 amino acids. CDR3 sequence: CASSMLRGADTQYF. The CDR3 bases are TGTGCCAGTAGTATGCTCAGGGGGGCAGATACGCAGTATTTT.

The chain is built from TRBV6-1 and TRBJ2-1; D uncertain. V was trimmed by 6 bases and J by 7 bases, leaving 7 bases between them. The CDR3 totals 11 residues. In germline, CDR1 is MNHNS, CDR2 SASEGT. CDR3 in DNA: TGTGCCAGCAGCCCAACTAATGAGCAGTTCTTC. This encodes CASSPTNEQFF.

The genes are TRBV2 and TRBJ1-4; 10 nucleotides agree with TRBD1. Germline CDR1 reads SNHLY; CDR2 reads FYNNEI. There are 15 residues in the CDR3. The trim removed 6 bases at V and 3 bases at J, leaving 4 bases unmatched. CDR3 loop: CASRGQGSSNEKLFF. CDR3 DNA sequence: TGTGCCAGCAGGGGACAGGGGAGCTCTAATGAAAAACTGTTTTTT.

The chain joins TRBV24-1 to TRBJ2-1; 10 bases match TRBD1. Trimming removed 2 bases from V and 7 bases from J; junction bases left unmatched: 4. Germline loops: CDR1 KGHDR, CDR2 SFDVKD. The CDR3 sequence is 15 residues long. The CDR3 bases are TGTGCCACCAGTGATTCGGGACAGGGGAAAAATGAGCAGTTCTTC. It is translated as CATSDSGQGKNEQFF.

The chain recombines TRBV20-1 with TRBJ1-2; 7 bases are shared with TRBD1. CDR1 DFQATT and CDR2 SNEGSKA come from the germline V gene (reference sequence). Trimming removed 2 bases from V and 7 bases from J; junction bases left unmatched: 1. The CDR3 loop spans 11 amino acids. The CDR3 reads CSARNRGGYTF. CDR3 sequence (DNA): TGCAGTGCTAGAAACAGGGGTGGCTACACCTTC.

The rearrangement uses TRBV5-1 and TRBJ2-1; tentative D call: TRBD2 (6 bases). With 0 bases removed from V and 1 base from J, the gap between germline ends came to 11 bases. The CDR3 spans 16 residues. Germline V CDR1 and CDR2: SGHRS, YFSETQ. This CDR3 reads CASSLGAGLSYNEQFF. Written as DNA, the CDR3 is TGCGCCAGCAGCTTGGGAGCGGGTTTGTCCTACAATGAGCAGTTCTTC.

The chain is built from TRBV5-1 and TRBJ1-4, with a tentative D call TRBD1 (6 bases). The length of the CDR3 is 16 residues. V shed 0 bases and J shed 0 bases, with 9 bases lying between them. CDR1 is SGHRS and CDR2 is YFSETQ in the germline V gene. The CDR3 nucleotides are TGCGCCAGCAGCTTGGTGGCAGGGGCAACTAATGAAAAACTGTTTTTT. Amino acids: CASSLVAGATNEKLFF. The full variable domain, with the rest looked up from reference TRBV5-1 and TRBJ1-4, is KAGVTQTPRYLIKTRGQQVTLSCSPISGHRSVSWYQQTPGQGLQFLFEYFSETQRNKGNFPGRFSGRQFSNSRSEMNVSTLELGDSALYLCASSLVAGATNEKLFFGSGTQLSVL.

The chain combines TRBV3-1 (or the pseudogene TRBV3-2) with TRBJ1-5; D possibly corresponds to TRBD1 (5 bases). Looked up from germline, CDR1 is LGHDT and CDR2 is YNNKEL (reference sequence). CDR3 length equals 15 residues. V was clipped by 1 base and J by 6 bases, with 13 bases between them. Here the CDR3 DNA reads TGTGCCAGCAGCCAAGGAGGACAATTTCTTCAGCCCCAGCATTTT. Encoded protein: CASSQGGQFLQPQHF.

This clone turned up a few times. This rearrangement joins TRBV6-5 to TRBJ1-2; D may be TRBD1 (6 bases). The V gene's germline CDR1 is MNHEY and CDR2 SVGAGI. V was cut by 5 bases and J by 2 bases, with 6 bases left in between. The CDR3 runs to 12 residues. The CDR3 here is CASSQGNYGYTF. In DNA, the CDR3 is TGTGCCAGCAGTCAGGGGAACTATGGCTACACCTTC.

The genes are TRBV3-1 (or the pseudogene TRBV3-2) and TRBJ1-6; 7 positions match TRBD1. There are 15 residues in the CDR3. Trimming cost V 2 bases and J 5 bases; bases outside gene matches: 3. Germline lookup yields CDR1 LGHDT and CDR2 YNNKEL (reference sequence). The CDR3 here is CASSQLDRDNSPLHF. The CDR3 nucleotides are TGTGCCAGCAGCCAATTAGACAGGGATAATTCACCCCTCCACTTT.